The clone carrying this T cell receptor beta chain was seen many times. Its antigen remains unknown. This entry is derived from a study of response to subunit inactivated influenza vaccine. Study outcomes and limitations: Every seasonal influenza vaccination brings in few new T cells, the authors suggested.

This CDR3 contains 13 residues. Germline V lookup: CDR1 SQVTM, CDR2 ANQGSEA. V was shortened by 4 bases and J by 6 bases, with 16 bases between the two germline ends. MiXCR, applied by TCRdb to the RT-PCR reads, yields one record per CDR3 protein. The repertoire holds 150,000 to 200,000 distinct CDR3 sequences, with 9.5% to 15% as singletons. These same data were also listed under a study on T cells expressing NK-cell markers. According to that study: Template switching by 5'RACE with UMIs generated the TCR beta cDNA. Similarly, these clonotypes led the CD3+CD56-NKG2C+ fraction as well in a few donors.

Sequenced material: CD8+ T cells sorted from PBMCs, taken approximately 13 days after vaccination. This chain connects TRBV29-1 to TRBJ2-7; the D gene is possibly TRBD1 (6 bases). The receptor was derived from a man aged 50 to 60 who received an inactivated influenza vaccine. The CDR3 sequence is CSVGVQGSVEQYF. Here the CDR3 DNA reads TGCAGCGTTGGGGTACAGGGATCGGTCGAGCAGTACTTC.